This T cell receptor beta chain came from a study of blood T cells in healthy people across ages. Germline values: CDR1 MDHEN, CDR2 SYDVKM. The CDR3 extends over 15 amino acids. Trimming pared 2 bases from V and 6 bases from J, leaving 17 bases between. Next came a second PCR, run for about 7 to 11 cycles, which used a sample-barcoded 5' primer along with a J-beta primer mix. Every sample gave at least 2.5 million paired-end reads containing CDR3. TCRdb re-derived calls from the 5' RACE reads in MiXCR, one entry per CDR3 protein. The sample contains 1 million to 1.2 million distinct CDR3 sequences, 35% to 40% of which appear only once.

This sequence originates from a man aged 18 to 30 in good health. The sequenced sample was blood. The gene calls are TRBV28 and TRBJ2-7; no clear D gene. This CDR3 is CASSLGDHKVGEQYF. DNA of the CDR3: TGTGCCAGCAGTTTAGGGGATCATAAAGTAGGCGAGCAGTACTTC.